Here is one T cell receptor beta chain with its context. In its sample, this clonotype was seen many times. Its specific antigen is unknown. The sample holds no much larger clone one base away, and base qualities are not on file. Every donor in the study was a healthy Caucasian. The twin cohort comprised three pairs of female monozygotic twins, all aged about 18 to 29 years. Using Miltenyi CD45RO+ enrichment and human naive T-cell isolation kits, memory (CD45RO+) and naive T cells were isolated from PBMC. Receptor amplification or capture employed 5' RACE. The sequencer was an Illumina HiSeq 2000. Template switching introduced a universal primer binding site; the final cDNA contained a unique molecular identifier, enabling accurate counting of TCR cDNA molecules. Specific primers in the conserved constant-segment region were used to synthesize first-strand cDNA for the TCR alpha and beta chains. To control for contamination, each cDNA library was double barcoded with a SMART-Mk sample barcode plus Illumina barcodes. Two successive PCR steps introduced TruSeq adapter sequences along with Illumina sample barcodes. The TCR alpha and beta cDNA libraries were sequenced on the Illumina HiSeq platform using custom primers. The original pipeline was this. Unique molecular identifiers were extracted from raw reads with MiGEC, and CDR3 positions were determined with MiXCR. Recombination models were inferred per individual with the repgenHMM and IGoR tools using an EM algorithm. The tcR package in R was used for shared clonotype analysis, with sharing normalized by the product of cloneset sizes. To study raw recombination free of thymic and clonal selection effects, out-of-frame nonproductive sequences were analyzed. The raw public data were reprocessed by TCRdb itself: fastp quality trimming at Q25, MiXCR clonotype calling, in-frame beta chains only. Entries that share a CDR3 protein sequence are merged under the most common genes and DNA. These V and J calls are TCRdb output, not the study's own analysis. The sample includes about 280,000 distinct CDR3 sequences, with approximately 8% observed a single time. The leading ten clones occupy less than 2.5% of the sample.

This entry comes from a study of identical twins (dated by TCRdb to about 2016). Some background on the complete study: The study deep-sequenced TCR alpha and beta repertoires from monozygotic twins, unrelated adults of various ages and cord blood to test whether fetal clonotypes persist. Replicate twin experiments were performed at different times using different library preparation protocols to rule out contamination.

On the study overall, not on this receptor specifically: Compared with coincidental sharing between unrelated individuals, out-of-frame TCR alpha sequences shared between twins had an excess of sequences with low generation probability. Fewer insertions were carried by abundant cord blood beta clonotypes; a weaker similar trend was observed in young adult naive repertoires, while no such trend was observed in memory repertoires. Invariant T cells such as MAIT and iNKT could partly confound zero-insertion analyses, although diverse VJ usage argued against such confounding for most clonotypes. In beta out-of-frame sequences, excess twin sharing was weaker, because having fewer shared sequences lowered the signal-to-noise ratio. Out-of-frame TCR alpha sharing in monozygotic twins was systematically underestimated by recombination models, whereas sharing between unrelated individuals was in agreement with the recombination models. Because the same donors could not be followed over many years, the conclusions depended on cross-sectional statistical analysis.

There are 13 amino acids in the CDR3, from cysteine to phenylalanine inclusive. Of all the DNA, just the CDR3 is kept, 39 bases in frame from base 1. Looking up the germline V gene yields CDR1 SNHLY and CDR2 FYNNEI. Relative to germline, V is missing 7 bases and J is missing 2 bases, with 4 bases of the junction outside any gene match. The data were also submitted as part of a second study, on yellow fever vaccine responses in identical twins. Drawing on the second study: According to the authors, the vaccine-induced T cell response in identical twins seemed to be partly convergent and partly specific to each individual. In the study, vaccine-responding T cell clones were precisely tracked in identical twins.

The sample taken for sequencing was memory (CD45RO+) T cells sorted from blood. The label giving this sample's cell subset or site can be read as: CD45RO+ enriched T cells. The receptor was isolated from a woman under 30 in good health. This chain joins TRBV2 to TRBJ1-1; 7 junctional bases match TRBD1. The CDR3 region has the sequence CASIGQANTEAFF. The DNA reads as follows: TGTGCCAGCATTGGACAGGCCAACACTGAAGCTTTCTTT.